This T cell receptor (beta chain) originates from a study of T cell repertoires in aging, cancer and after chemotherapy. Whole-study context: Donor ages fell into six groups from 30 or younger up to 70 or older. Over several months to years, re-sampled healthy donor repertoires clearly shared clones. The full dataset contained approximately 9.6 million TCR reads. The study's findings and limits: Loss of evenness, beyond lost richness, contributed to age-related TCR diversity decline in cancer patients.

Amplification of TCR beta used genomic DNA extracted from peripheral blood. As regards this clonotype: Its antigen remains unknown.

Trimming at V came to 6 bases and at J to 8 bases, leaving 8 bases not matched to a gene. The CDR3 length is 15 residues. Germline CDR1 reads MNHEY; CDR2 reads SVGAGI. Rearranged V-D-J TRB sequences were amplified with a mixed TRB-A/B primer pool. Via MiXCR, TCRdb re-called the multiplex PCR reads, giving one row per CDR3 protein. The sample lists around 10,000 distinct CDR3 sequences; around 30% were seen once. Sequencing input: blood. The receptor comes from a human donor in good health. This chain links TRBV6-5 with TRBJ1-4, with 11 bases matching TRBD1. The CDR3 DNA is TGTGCCAGCAGCCAGGACAGGGGGCGAGGGGAAAAACTGTTTTTT. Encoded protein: CASSQDRGRGEKLFF.